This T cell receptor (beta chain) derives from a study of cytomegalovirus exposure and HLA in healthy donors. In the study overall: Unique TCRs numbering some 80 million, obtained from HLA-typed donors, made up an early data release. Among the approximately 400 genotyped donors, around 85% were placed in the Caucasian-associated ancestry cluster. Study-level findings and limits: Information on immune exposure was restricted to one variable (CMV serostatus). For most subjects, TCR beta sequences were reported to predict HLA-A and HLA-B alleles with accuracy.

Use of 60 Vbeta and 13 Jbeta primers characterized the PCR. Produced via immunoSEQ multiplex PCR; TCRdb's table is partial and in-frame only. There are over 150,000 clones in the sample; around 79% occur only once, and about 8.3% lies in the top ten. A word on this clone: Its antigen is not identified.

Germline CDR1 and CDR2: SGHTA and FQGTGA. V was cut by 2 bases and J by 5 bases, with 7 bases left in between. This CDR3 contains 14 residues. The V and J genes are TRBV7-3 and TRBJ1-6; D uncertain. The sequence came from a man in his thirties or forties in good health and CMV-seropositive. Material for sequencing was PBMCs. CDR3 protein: CASSLRQNNSPLHF. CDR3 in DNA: TGTGCCAGCAGCTTACGCCAGAATAATTCACCCCTCCACTTT.